Below are 5 T cell receptor beta chains sequenced from a single sample in a study of cytomegalovirus exposure and HLA in healthy donors. PCR amplification relied on 60 Vbeta primers (plus 13 Jbeta primers). Profiling relied on immunoSEQ multiplex PCR, and the TCRdb table lists in-frame clones only, not all of them. The sample has approximately 140,000 clones. Sequencing input: PBMCs. These receptors were collected from a woman between 45 and 65 years old in good health and CMV-seronegative.

The chain combines TRBV28 with TRBJ2-2; 8 bases match TRBD2. Germline values: CDR1 MDHEN, CDR2 SYDVKM. The V and J ends lost 5 bases and 4 bases, in that order; junction bases with no gene match: 18. The CDR3 has 19 amino acids. The CDR3: CASSPSLREARASTGELFF. The CDR3 nucleotides are TGTGCCAGCAGTCCCTCGTTGCGGGAGGCCCGAGCCAGCACCGGGGAGCTGTTTTTT.

This rearrangement joins TRBV11-2 to TRBJ1-4, with 9 nucleotides matching TRBD1. Germline V gives CDR1 SGHAT, CDR2 FQNNGV. The J segment lost 8 bases and the V segment lost 5 bases, leaving 6 bases of the junction unmatched. The CDR3 covers 14 residues. The DNA of the CDR3 is TGTGCCAGCAGCCCGGACAGGGGCTCCGAAAAACTGTTTTTT. It specifies CASSPDRGSEKLFF.

J is TRBJ1-1 and V is TRBV11-2; D is possibly TRBD1 (5 bases). There are 14 residues in the CDR3. The germline V gene has CDR1 SGHAT and CDR2 FQNNGV. Trimming took off 5 bases at V and 7 bases at J, with 17 bases between the two ends. The CDR3 DNA sequence: TGTGCCAGCAGCCCTACGGGGACTCGGGGTGAAGCTTTCTTT. It encodes CASSPTGTRGEAFF.

The chain combines TRBV1 with TRBJ1-1; TRBD1 is the table's D call and was not checked against the DNA. TRBV1 is a pseudogene locus. This CDR3 has 14 amino acids. The CDR3 sequence: CTSSLPGHIFLRFF. CDR3 nucleotides: TGCACCAGCAGCCTGCCGGGACACATCTTTTTGAGGTTCTTT.

A note on this clone: Germline is not matched at one junction end, which may reflect a read error. The chain joins TRBV6-1 to TRBJ2-7, with D perhaps matching TRBD1 (5 bases). This CDR3 comprises 12 residues. Germline lookup yields CDR1 MNHNS and CDR2 SASEGT. The CDR3 sequence is CASTDTRYGQYF. The DNA of the CDR3 is TGTGCCAGCACGGACACCCGCTACGGGCAGTACTTC.